A single sample gave rise to the 32 T cell receptor beta chains below, sequenced in a study of Graves' ophthalmopathy and Graves' hyperthyroidism. The sequenced template was RNA, covering the TCR beta CDR3 region. The first round was an RT-PCR with HTBI primers, and the second round was a multiplex PCR. TCRdb re-analysed the multiplex PCR reads in MiXCR, keeping a single row per CDR3 protein. The sample has about 740,000 distinct CDR3 sequences, about 44% seen once. The sample was peripheral blood. These receptors came from an adult man with Graves' ophthalmopathy.

The chain couples TRBV19 to TRBJ1-1, with D uncertain. The CDR3 totals 14 residues. Trimming stripped 5 bases from V and 0 bases from J, with 10 bases between. Looked up from germline, CDR1 is LNHDA and CDR2 is SQIVND (reference sequence). CDR3 region: CASSRWRMNTEAFF. The CDR3 coding sequence is TGTGCCAGTAGTCGCTGGCGCATGAACACTGAAGCTTTCTTT.

This clonotype was seen at least ten times. The chain employs TRBV10-3 and TRBJ2-7; 9 bases are a match to TRBD2. With V trimmed by 6 bases and J by 2 bases, 5 bases remained unmatched. The CDR3 loop spans 14 amino acids. The germline V gene has CDR1 ENHRY and CDR2 SYGVKD. The CDR3 nucleotides are TGTGCCATCAGACAGCGGGGGGTGACCTACGAGCAGTACTTC. It yields the protein CAIRQRGVTYEQYF.

This clonotype was observed many times. Because the CDR3 is missing its conserved closing phenylalanine or tryptophan, this is likely a read error. It is unclear where the CDR3 begins or ends on the DNA, so no DNA is shown, and the CDR3 is as TCRdb lists it. The rearrangement uses TRBV24-1 and TRBJ1-3. The CDR3 spans 11 amino acids, including both terminal residues. Germline CDR1 is KGHDR and CDR2 is SFDVKD. The CDR3 loop is CATSDPGTSGS.

This clonotype showed up just a few times. The V call is TRBV6-5, the J call TRBJ1-6; 9 nucleotides line up with TRBD1. CDR1 is MNHEY and CDR2 is SVGAGI in the germline V gene. The V gene end was trimmed by 6 bases and the J gene end by 9 bases; junction bases not matched to a gene: 6. The CDR3 contains 14 residues. CDR3 sequence reads: CASRRTGGGSPLHF. The CDR3 nucleotides read TGTGCCAGCAGACGAACAGGGGGCGGTTCACCCCTCCACTTT.

V is TRBV15 and J is TRBJ1-2, with D possibly matching TRBD1 (6 bases). Trimming left V 10 bases short and J 0 bases short, with 21 bases between. This CDR3 contains 16 residues. Germline V gene lookup returns CDR1 LNHNV and CDR2 YYDKDF (reference sequence). CDR3 sequence reads: CASSDLYRVTNYGYTF. CDR3 nucleotide sequence: TGTGCCAGCAGTGACCTTTACAGGGTTACTAACTATGGCTACACCTTC.

This clonotype appeared many times. The rearrangement links TRBV7-2 to TRBJ2-5; a weak D match, TRBD2 (6 bases). V lost 4 bases and J 5 bases, leaving 17 bases between the germline ends. This CDR3 is built from 15 residues. Germline CDR1 is SGHTA and CDR2 is FQGNSA. The CDR3 here is CASSSYRGVGETQYF. As DNA, the CDR3 is TGTGCCAGCAGCTCTTACCGCGGGGTAGGCGAGACCCAGTACTTC.

The rearrangement links TRBV5-1 to TRBJ1-6; D might be TRBD1 (5 bases). The CDR3 runs 15 residues. The germline gives CDR1 SGHRS, CDR2 YFSETQ. V was cut by 1 base and J by 7 bases, with 12 bases left in between. The CDR3 sequence: CASSLWGRENSPLHF. CDR3 nucleotides: TGCGCCAGCAGCTTGTGGGGCAGGGAAAATTCACCCCTCCACTTT.

As to this clonotype: Being one base from a much bigger clone, this may be a read error. The rearrangement uses TRBV24-1 and TRBJ2-7; the match to TRBD1 covers 7 bases. Germline CDR1 and CDR2: KGHDR and SFDVKD. This CDR3 region has 16 residues. DNA for the CDR3: TGTGCCATCAGTGAGCCGACCAGGGGGAGTCCCTACGAGCAGTACTTC. As protein: CAISEPTRGSPYEQYF.

The CDR3 DNA reads as TGTGCCAGCAGCTCACACGGGGGCTCGGGCGGGGAGCTGTTTTTT. It is translated as CASSSHGGSGGELFF. The V gene is TRBV11-2, the J gene TRBJ2-2; D may be TRBD1 or TRBD2 (6 bases each). Trimming removed 4 bases at V and 7 bases at J, with 16 bases between. CDR3 length equals 15 residues. Germline V gene data show CDR1 as SGHAT and CDR2 as FQNNGV.

This clonotype was recorded at least ten times. The chain joins TRBV7-6 to TRBJ2-7; possibly TRBD1 for D (5 bases). Germline V gives CDR1 SGHVS, CDR2 FNYEAQ. V was clipped by 0 bases and J by 5 bases, with 8 bases between them. The CDR3 totals 13 residues. The CDR3 nucleotides read TGTGCCAGCAGCTTAGCAGGGGAAGACGAGCAGTACTTC. Protein sequence: CASSLAGEDEQYF.

With regard to this clonotype: It may be a read error: a sequence one base away is much more abundant. The CDR3 sequence is CASSEVMGEAQYF. The CDR3 bases are TGTGCCAGCAGTGAGGTAATGGGCGAGGCCCAGTACTTC. The J gene is TRBJ2-5, the V gene TRBV25-1; D call uncertain. Germline values: CDR1 MGHDK, CDR2 SYGVNS. This CDR3 region has 13 residues. Deletions cut 3 bases from V and 9 bases from J, with 14 bases between. Full variable domain (remainder filled in from reference TRBV25-1 and TRBJ2-5): EADIYQTPRYLVIGTGKKITLECSQTMGHDKMYWYQQDPGMELHLIHYSYGVNSTEKGDLSSESTVSRIRTEHFPLTLESARPSHTSQYLCASSEVMGEAQYFGPGTRLLVL.

With regard to this clonotype: It may be a read error: a sequence one base away is much more abundant. This chain connects TRBV20-1 to TRBJ2-7, with 7 bases matching TRBD1. The CDR3 extends over 11 amino acids. CDR1 is DFQATT and CDR2 is SNEGSKA in the germline V gene (reference sequence). J gave up 4 bases and V 6 bases, and 3 bases lay outside the gene matches. DNA of the CDR3: TGCAGTGCCAAGACAGGGTACGAGCAGTACTTC. It codes for CSAKTGYEQYF.

J is TRBJ2-5 and V is TRBV19, with a tentative D call TRBD1 (6 bases). The CDR3 has 14 residues. The V gene's germline CDR1 is LNHDA and CDR2 SQIVND (reference sequence). Trimming removed 5 bases from V and 9 bases from J, with 19 bases in between. The CDR3 DNA sequence: TGTGCCAGTAGTGTACAGGGTCCCAATCAGCCCCAGTACTTC. It encodes CASSVQGPNQPQYF.

The DNA of the CDR3 is TGTGCCAGCAGTTACTCAACAGCGAACACCGGGGAGCTGTTTTTT. This sequence encodes CASSYSTANTGELFF. The J gene is TRBJ2-2, the V gene TRBV6-2 or TRBV6-3; no definite D call. Trimming left V 0 bases short and J 0 bases short, with 5 bases between. The V gene's germline CDR1 is MNHEY and CDR2 SVGEGT. This CDR3 region has 15 residues.

The chain links TRBV7-2 to TRBJ1-3, with D possibly matching TRBD1 (5 bases). This CDR3 contains 16 residues. Germline CDR1 SGHTA, CDR2 FQGNSA. Deletions cut 5 bases from V and 0 bases from J, with 14 bases between. The CDR3 nucleotides are TGTGCCAGCAGCGGGGGAGGGGCCAGCTCTGGAAACACCATATATTTT. Amino acid sequence: CASSGGGASSGNTIYF.

The sample holds many counts of this clonotype. The J gene is TRBJ1-6, the V gene TRBV10-3; TRBD1 matches 7 bases. CDR3 size: 17 residues. The J segment lost 7 bases and the V segment lost 2 bases, leaving 11 bases of the junction unmatched. Germline CDR1 reads ENHRY; CDR2 reads SYGVKD. CDR3 residues: CAISEQGGGSGNSPLHF. DNA of the CDR3: TGTGCCATCAGTGAGCAGGGGGGGGGGAGCGGAAATTCACCCCTCCACTTT.

The chain recombines TRBV7-3 with TRBJ2-7; 8 bases line up with TRBD1. After removal of 6 bases from V and 1 base from J, the junction contained 8 bases not matched to a gene. In germline, CDR1 is SGHTA, CDR2 FQGTGA. The CDR3 extends over 15 amino acids. The CDR3, as DNA: TGTGCCAGCAGACACGGACAGGGAAGATCCTACGAGCAGTACTTC. This sequence encodes CASRHGQGRSYEQYF.

J is TRBJ2-3 and V is TRBV7-9; D is unclear. V lost 5 bases and J 3 bases, leaving 12 bases between the germline ends. From germline, CDR1 is SEHNR and CDR2 FQNEAQ (reference sequence). The CDR3 consists of 14 residues. The CDR3 DNA follows: TGTGCCAGCAGCCCCTCCAACTGGACAGATACGCAGTATTTT. The encoded protein is CASSPSNWTDTQYF. The entire variable domain, with the rest obtained from reference TRBV7-9 and TRBJ2-3, is as follows: DTGVSQNPRHKITKRGQNVTFRCDPISEHNRLYWYRQTLGQGPEFLTYFQNEAQLEKSRLLSDRFSAERPKGSFSTLEIQRTEQGDSAMYLCASSPSNWTDTQYFGPGTRLTVL.

This clonotype was recorded a few times. The V gene is TRBV7-9, the J gene TRBJ2-7; D could derive from TRBD1 or TRBD2 (6 bases each). The V end was cut by 0 bases, the J end by 0 bases, with 9 bases between. The CDR3 totals 15 residues. Germline V gene data show CDR1 as SEHNR and CDR2 as FQNEAQ (reference sequence). The CDR3 loop reads CASSLAAGHSYEQYF. For the CDR3, the DNA is TGTGCCAGCAGCTTAGCCGCGGGACACTCCTACGAGCAGTACTTC. Based on the CDR3 plus reference TRBV7-9 and TRBJ2-7, the full variable domain is DTGVSQNPRHKITKRGQNVTFRCDPISEHNRLYWYRQTLGQGPEFLTYFQNEAQLEKSRLLSDRFSAERPKGSFSTLEIQRTEQGDSAMYLCASSLAAGHSYEQYFGPGTRLTVT.

Concerning this clonotype: A read error is possible here, since a much larger clone lies one base away. As the CDR3 is not closed by the conserved phenylalanine or tryptophan, this likely results from a read error. V gene TRBV10-1 combines with J gene TRBJ2-7, with 10 nucleotides matching TRBD1. V shed 3 bases and J 0 bases; nucleotides not matched to a gene: 2. CDR3 length equals 15 residues. Germline V gene lookup returns CDR1 WNHNN and CDR2 SYGVQD (reference sequence). The CDR3 is CASSDGTGASYEQYL. The CDR3 DNA reads TGCGCCAGCAGTGACGGGACAGGGGCCTCCTACGAGCAGTACCTC.

This rearrangement joins TRBV10-3 to TRBJ1-6; 11 positions match TRBD1. The CDR3 length is 16 residues. The trim removed 6 bases at V and 6 bases at J, leaving 7 bases unmatched. CDR1 ENHRY and CDR2 SYGVKD come from the germline V gene. The CDR3 region is CAIRGTGGSTNSPLHF. DNA of the CDR3: TGTGCCATCAGGGGGACAGGGGGTAGTACTAATTCACCCCTCCACTTT.

The chain uses TRBV6-6 and TRBJ1-1; D perhaps matches TRBD1 (6 bases). The CDR3 is 14 residues long. The V and J ends lost 0 bases and 2 bases respectively, with 7 bases between them. Per the germline V gene, CDR1 is MNHNY and CDR2 is SVGAGI (reference sequence). The CDR3 sequence is CASSYSGANTEAFF. DNA for the CDR3: TGTGCCAGCAGTTACTCGGGGGCCAACACTGAAGCTTTCTTT.

For the CDR3, the DNA is TGTGCCAGCAGCAGACTAGGTTTTCGTTTGTACTTC. This sequence encodes CASSRLGFRLYF. The chain joins TRBV7-9 to TRBJ2-7; D may be TRBD2 (6 bases). This CDR3 is 12 amino acids long. Trimming stripped 5 bases from V and 12 bases from J, with 17 bases between. The germline V gene encodes CDR1 SEHNR and CDR2 FQNEAQ (reference sequence).

The V gene is TRBV15, the J gene TRBJ2-5, with 8 bases matching TRBD1. CDR3 size: 16 residues. CDR1 and CDR2 (germline): LNHNV, YYDKDF (reference sequence). Trimming removed 1 base from V and 4 bases from J; junction bases left unmatched: 8. CDR3: CATSRVGQVSGETQYF. CDR3 nucleotide sequence: TGTGCCACCAGCAGAGTGGGACAGGTCTCGGGAGAGACCCAGTACTTC.

Notes on this clonotype: A much larger clone differs from this one at a single base, so this may be a read error. This chain uses TRBV20-1 with TRBJ1-1; tentative D call: TRBD1 (5 bases). The CDR3 is 13 amino acids. CDR1 DFQATT and CDR2 SNEGSKA come from the germline V gene (reference sequence). The V end lost 3 bases, the J end lost 4 bases, and 12 bases lay between the germline ends. CDR3 amino acids: CSARQDMSTEAFF. The CDR3 DNA sequence: TGCAGTGCTAGGCAGGACATGAGCACTGAAGCTTTCTTT.

This clonotype was seen many times. The chain employs TRBV24-1 and TRBJ1-2; D possibly corresponds to TRBD1 (6 bases). The CDR3 length is 15 residues. With 3 bases removed from V and 4 bases from J, the gap between germline ends came to 14 bases. CDR1 is KGHDR, CDR2 SFDVKD, per germline. The CDR3 protein is CATSDPDQDSYGYTF. The CDR3 DNA reads as TGTGCCACCAGTGATCCGGACCAGGACAGCTATGGCTACACCTTC.

Worth noting for this clonotype: One junction end disagrees with the germline gene, perhaps due to a read error. V gene TRBV25-1 combines with J gene TRBJ2-2; D unresolved. The germline V gene encodes CDR1 MGHDK and CDR2 SYGVNS. This CDR3 region has 13 residues. The CDR3 coding sequence is TGTGCCAGCAGGGAATCGGTCACCGGGGAGCTGTTTTTT. As protein: CASRESVTGELFF.

This clonotype came up many times. This chain connects TRBV2 to TRBJ1-5; D is ambiguous. There are 14 residues in the CDR3. Germline V CDR1 and CDR2: SNHLY, FYNNEI. Trimming stripped 2 bases from V and 5 bases from J, with 10 bases between. DNA of the CDR3: TGTGCCAGCAGTGAATGGGGTACAGATCAGCCCCAGCATTTT. This encodes CASSEWGTDQPQHF.

The chain carries TRBV4-2 and TRBJ2-7; unclear D gene. Germline lookup yields CDR1 LGHNA and CDR2 YNFKEQ. This CDR3 region has 16 residues. Trimming shortened V by 0 bases and J by 2 bases, and 14 bases separated the two germline ends. The CDR3 reads CASSQEARVSTYEQYF. In nucleotides, the CDR3 is TGTGCCAGCAGCCAAGAGGCCCGGGTTTCAACCTACGAGCAGTACTTC.

With respect to this clonotype: Just one base apart from a much larger clone, this may be a read error. The chain joins TRBV7-2 to TRBJ2-5, with D hard to call. The germline V gene has CDR1 SGHTA and CDR2 FQGNSA. The CDR3 covers 13 residues. Trimming pared 3 bases from V and 2 bases from J, leaving 7 bases between. The CDR3 coding sequence is TGTGCCAGCAGCTTTTCGTGGCAAGAGACCCAGTACTTC. It encodes CASSFSWQETQYF.

This clonotype was recorded many times. V gene TRBV7-2 combines with J gene TRBJ1-6, with D perhaps matching TRBD1 (6 bases). This CDR3 contains 16 residues. Germline CDR1 is SGHTA and CDR2 is FQGNSA. V gave up 2 bases and J gave up 6 bases, with 14 bases separating them. Here the CDR3 reads CASSLWGGYSNSPLHF. The CDR3 nucleotides are TGTGCCAGCAGCTTATGGGGGGGCTATAGTAATTCACCCCTCCACTTT.

CDR3 in DNA: TGTACCAGCAGATATACCCATGGACAGAACTATGGCTACACCTTC. This gives the protein CTSRYTHGQNYGYTF. The chain is built from TRBV7-2 and TRBJ1-2, with D possibly being TRBD1 (6 bases). The V end lost 6 bases, the J end lost 2 bases, and 16 bases lay between the germline ends. The CDR3 runs to 15 residues. The germline CDR1 and CDR2 sequences are SGHTA and FQGNSA. Looking up the rest from reference TRBV7-2 and TRBJ1-2 gives the full variable domain: GAGVSQSPSNKVTEKGKDVELRCDPISGHTALYWYRQSLGQGLEFLIYFQGNSAPDKSGLPSDRFSAERTGGSVSTLTIQRTQQEDSAVYLCTSRYTHGQNYGYTFGSGTRLTVV.